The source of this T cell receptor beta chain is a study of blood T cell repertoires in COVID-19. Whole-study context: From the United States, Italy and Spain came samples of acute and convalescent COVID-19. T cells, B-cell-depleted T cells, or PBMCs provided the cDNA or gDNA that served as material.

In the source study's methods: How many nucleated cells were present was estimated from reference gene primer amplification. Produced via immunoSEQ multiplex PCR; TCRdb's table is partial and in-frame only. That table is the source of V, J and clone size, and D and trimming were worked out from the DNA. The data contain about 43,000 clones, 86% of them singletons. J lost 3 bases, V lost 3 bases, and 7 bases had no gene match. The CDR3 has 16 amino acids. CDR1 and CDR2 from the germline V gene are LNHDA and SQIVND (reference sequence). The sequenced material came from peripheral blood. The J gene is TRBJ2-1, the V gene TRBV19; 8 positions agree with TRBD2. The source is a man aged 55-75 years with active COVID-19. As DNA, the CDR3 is TGTGCCAGTAGTATTACCGGGAGGGCCCTCTACAATGAGCAGTTCTTC. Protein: CASSITGRALYNEQFF.